The 3 T cell receptor beta chains below come from one sample, sequenced in a study of T cell clonality in common variable immunodeficiency (dated by TCRdb to the mid-2010s). The method behind the library was the immunoSEQ multiplex PCR assay. Held by TCRdb, this immuneACCESS table contains in-frame sequences only and omits some clones. Under half of the omission traces to an unresolved V gene where checked; the cause of the rest is unknown. In this sample the table shows some 45,000 clones, and no singletons are among them. The ten largest make up approximately 5.9% of the sample. The sample taken for sequencing was peripheral blood mononuclear cells. The receptors were sampled from a person between 18 and 75 years old in good health.

This clone was detected many times. The read comes to an end 3 residues before the CDR3 does, leaving the germline J gene to fill in the end. V usage is TRBV9 and J usage is TRBJ2-5, with 7 bases that match TRBD1. Germline V gene lookup returns CDR1 SGDLS and CDR2 YYNGEE. V was clipped by 2 bases and J by 0 bases; unmatched bases: 4. The CDR3 loop spans 15 amino acids. CDR3 sequence reads: CASSVGTAHQETQYF. The CDR3 DNA, read in part, is TGTGCCAGCAGCGTTGGGACAGCCCACCAAGAGACC.

This clone has at least ten counts. The CDR3 end is not reached by the read, which stops 3 residues before it; the germline J gene fills it in. This sequence joins TRBV7-6 and TRBJ2-7; D is perhaps TRBD2 (6 bases). Germline assignment: CDR1 SGHVS and CDR2 FNYEAQ. V lost 5 bases, J lost 4 bases, and 12 bases lay in between. The CDR3 sequence is 13 residues long. Here the CDR3 reads CASSPIGGYEQYF. Partial CDR3 DNA: TGTGCCAGCAGCCCCATAGGAGGGTACGAG.

In its sample, this clone was seen many times. The read terminates 3 residues before the CDR3 end, so the remaining end is supplied by the germline J gene. V gene TRBV20-1 combines with J gene TRBJ2-5; TRBD2 agrees at 16 bases. Germline CDR1 DFQATT, CDR2 SNEGSKA (reference sequence). Unmatched junction bases numbered 15, after V lost 6 bases and J lost 5 bases. This CDR3 has 18 amino acids. CDR3: CSATTLGLAGGQWETQYF. The part of the CDR3 DNA that was read is TGCAGTGCCACTACATTGGGACTAGCGGGGGGGCAGTGGGAGACC.